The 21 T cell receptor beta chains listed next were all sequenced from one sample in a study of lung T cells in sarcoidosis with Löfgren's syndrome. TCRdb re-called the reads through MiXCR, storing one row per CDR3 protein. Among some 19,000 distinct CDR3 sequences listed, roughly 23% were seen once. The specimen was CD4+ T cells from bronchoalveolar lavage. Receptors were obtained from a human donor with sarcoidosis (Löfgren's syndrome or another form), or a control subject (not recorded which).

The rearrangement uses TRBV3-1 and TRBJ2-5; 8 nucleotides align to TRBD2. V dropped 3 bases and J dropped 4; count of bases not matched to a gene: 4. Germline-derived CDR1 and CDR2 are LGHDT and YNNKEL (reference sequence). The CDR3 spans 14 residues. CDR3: CASSQRTSPETQYF. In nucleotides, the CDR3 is TGTGCCAGCAGCCAGAGGACTAGCCCAGAGACCCAGTACTTC.

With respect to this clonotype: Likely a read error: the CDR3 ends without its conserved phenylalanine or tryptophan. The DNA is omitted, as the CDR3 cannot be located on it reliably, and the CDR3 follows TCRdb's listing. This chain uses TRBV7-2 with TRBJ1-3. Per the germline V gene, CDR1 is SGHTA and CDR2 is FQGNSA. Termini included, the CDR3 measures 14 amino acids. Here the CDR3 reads CASSLAGSGNTVYS.

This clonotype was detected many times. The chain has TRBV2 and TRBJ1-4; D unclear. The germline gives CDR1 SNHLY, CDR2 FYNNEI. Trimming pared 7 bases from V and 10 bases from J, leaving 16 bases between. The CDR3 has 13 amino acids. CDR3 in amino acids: CASTLPSVVKLFF. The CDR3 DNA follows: TGTGCCAGCACCTTACCCTCCGTGGTAAAACTGTTTTTT.

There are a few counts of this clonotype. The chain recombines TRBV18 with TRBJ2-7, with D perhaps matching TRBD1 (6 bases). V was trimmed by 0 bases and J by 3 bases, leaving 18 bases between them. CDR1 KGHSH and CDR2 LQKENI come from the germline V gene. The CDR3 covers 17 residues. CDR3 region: CASSPPPGKQGFYEQYF. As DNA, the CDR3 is TGTGCCAGCTCACCACCGCCGGGAAAACAGGGTTTCTACGAGCAGTACTTC.

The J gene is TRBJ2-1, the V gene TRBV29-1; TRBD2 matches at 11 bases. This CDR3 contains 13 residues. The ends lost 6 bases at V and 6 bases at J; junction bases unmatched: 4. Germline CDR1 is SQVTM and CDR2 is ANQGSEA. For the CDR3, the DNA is TGCAGCGTGGGACTAGCGGAGCGCAATGAGCAGTTCTTC. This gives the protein CSVGLAERNEQFF.

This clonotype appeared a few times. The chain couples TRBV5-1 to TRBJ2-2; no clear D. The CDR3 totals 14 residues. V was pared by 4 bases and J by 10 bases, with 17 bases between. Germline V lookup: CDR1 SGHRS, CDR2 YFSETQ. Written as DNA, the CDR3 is TGCGCCAGCAGCGTTTCCGCCTCGACCAAGGAGCTGTTTTTT. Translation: CASSVSASTKELFF.

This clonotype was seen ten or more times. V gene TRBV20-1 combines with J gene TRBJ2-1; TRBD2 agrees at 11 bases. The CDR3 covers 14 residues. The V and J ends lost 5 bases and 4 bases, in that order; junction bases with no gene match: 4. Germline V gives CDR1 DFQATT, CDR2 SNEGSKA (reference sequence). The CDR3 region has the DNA TGCAGTGCTCCGACTAGCGGGACATACAATGAGCAGTTCTTC. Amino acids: CSAPTSGTYNEQFF.

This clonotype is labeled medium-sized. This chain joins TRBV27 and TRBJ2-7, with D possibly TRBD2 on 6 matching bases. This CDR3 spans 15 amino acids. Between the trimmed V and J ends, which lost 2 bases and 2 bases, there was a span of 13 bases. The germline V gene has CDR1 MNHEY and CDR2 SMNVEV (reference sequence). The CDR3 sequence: CASSLTFGGAYEQYF. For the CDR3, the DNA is TGTGCCAGCAGTTTAACCTTCGGGGGTGCCTACGAGCAGTACTTC.

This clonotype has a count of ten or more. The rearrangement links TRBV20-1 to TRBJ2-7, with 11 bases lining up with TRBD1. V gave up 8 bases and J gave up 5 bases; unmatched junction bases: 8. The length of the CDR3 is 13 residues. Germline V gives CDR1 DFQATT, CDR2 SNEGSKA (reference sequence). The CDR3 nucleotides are TGCAGTACCGACGGACAGGGGGCAAACGAGCAGTACTTC. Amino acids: CSTDGQGANEQYF.

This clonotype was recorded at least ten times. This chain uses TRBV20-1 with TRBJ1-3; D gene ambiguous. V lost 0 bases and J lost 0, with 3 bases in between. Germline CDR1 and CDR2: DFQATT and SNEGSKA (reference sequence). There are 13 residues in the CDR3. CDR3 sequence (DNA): TGCAGTGCTAGAGAGGGCTCTGGAAACACCATATATTTT. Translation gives CSAREGSGNTIYF.

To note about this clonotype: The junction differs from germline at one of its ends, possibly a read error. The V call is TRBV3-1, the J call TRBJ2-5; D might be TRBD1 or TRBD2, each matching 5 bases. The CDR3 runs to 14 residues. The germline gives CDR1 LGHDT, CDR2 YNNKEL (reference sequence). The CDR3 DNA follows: TGTGCCAGCAGCCGAGATTTGGTGGGGACGGATCCTGACTTC. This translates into CASSRDLVGTDPDF.

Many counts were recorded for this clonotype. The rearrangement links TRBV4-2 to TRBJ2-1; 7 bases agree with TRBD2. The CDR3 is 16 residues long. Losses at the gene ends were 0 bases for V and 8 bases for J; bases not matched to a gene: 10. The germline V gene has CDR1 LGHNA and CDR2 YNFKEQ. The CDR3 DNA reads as TGTGCCAGCAGCCAAGAAATGGGGGAGGGAGTAGATGAGCAGTTCTTC. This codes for CASSQEMGEGVDEQFF.

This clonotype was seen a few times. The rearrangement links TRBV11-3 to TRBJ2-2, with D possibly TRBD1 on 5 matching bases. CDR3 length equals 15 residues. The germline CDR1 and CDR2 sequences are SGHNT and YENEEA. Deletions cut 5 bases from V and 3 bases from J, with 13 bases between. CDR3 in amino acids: CASSPSGLDTGELFF. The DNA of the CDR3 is TGTGCCAGCAGCCCCTCAGGGTTGGACACCGGGGAGCTGTTTTTT.

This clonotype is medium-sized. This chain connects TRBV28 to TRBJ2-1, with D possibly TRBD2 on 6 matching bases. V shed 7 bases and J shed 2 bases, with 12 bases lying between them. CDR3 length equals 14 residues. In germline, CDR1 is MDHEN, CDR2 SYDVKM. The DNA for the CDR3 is TGTGCCAGCACTTTGGGGGGACCCTACAATGAGCAGTTCTTC. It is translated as CASTLGGPYNEQFF.

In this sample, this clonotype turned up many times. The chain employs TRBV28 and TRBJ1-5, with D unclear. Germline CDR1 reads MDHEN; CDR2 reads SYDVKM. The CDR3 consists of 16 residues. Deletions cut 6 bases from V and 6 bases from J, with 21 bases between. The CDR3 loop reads CASSYTDRARSQPQHF. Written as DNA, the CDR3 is TGTGCCAGCAGCTATACCGACCGGGCCAGAAGTCAGCCCCAGCATTTT.

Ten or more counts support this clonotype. This chain's CDR3 is CASRDIAGANYNEQFF. CDR3 bases: TGTGCCAGCAGGGATATAGCGGGAGCTAACTACAATGAGCAGTTCTTC. V and J are TRBV12-3 or TRBV12-4 and TRBJ2-1; TRBD2 matches 9 bases. The CDR3 totals 16 residues. V lost 6 bases to trimming and J lost 3 bases; unmatched junction nucleotides: 9.

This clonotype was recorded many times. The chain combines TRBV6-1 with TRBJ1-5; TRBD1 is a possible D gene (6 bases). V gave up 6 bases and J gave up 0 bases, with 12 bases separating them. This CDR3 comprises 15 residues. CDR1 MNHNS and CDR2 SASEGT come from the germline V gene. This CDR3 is CASSKDSNSNQPQHF. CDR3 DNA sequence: TGTGCCAGCAGCAAGGACAGCAATAGCAATCAGCCCCAGCATTTT.

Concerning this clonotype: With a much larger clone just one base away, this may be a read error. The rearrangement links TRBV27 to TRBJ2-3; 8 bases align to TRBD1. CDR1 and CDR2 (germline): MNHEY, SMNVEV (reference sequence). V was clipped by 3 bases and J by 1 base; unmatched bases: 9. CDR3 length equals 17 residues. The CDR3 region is CASSFCLPGQGTDTQYF. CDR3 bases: TGTGCCAGCAGTTTCTGCCTACCGGGACAGGGCACAGATACGCAGTATTTT.

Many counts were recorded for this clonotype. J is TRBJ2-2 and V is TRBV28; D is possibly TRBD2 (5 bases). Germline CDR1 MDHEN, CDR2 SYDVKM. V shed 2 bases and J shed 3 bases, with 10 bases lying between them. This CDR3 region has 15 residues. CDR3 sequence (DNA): TGTGCCAGCAGTTTAGGAGGCGGTTACACCGGGGAGCTGTTTTTT. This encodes CASSLGGGYTGELFF. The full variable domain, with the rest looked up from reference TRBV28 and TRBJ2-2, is DVKVTQSSRYLVKRTGEKVFLECVQDMDHENMFWYRQDPGLGLRLIYFSYDVKMKEKGDIPEGYSVSREKKERFSLILESASTNQTSMYLCASSLGGGYTGELFFGEGSRLTVL.

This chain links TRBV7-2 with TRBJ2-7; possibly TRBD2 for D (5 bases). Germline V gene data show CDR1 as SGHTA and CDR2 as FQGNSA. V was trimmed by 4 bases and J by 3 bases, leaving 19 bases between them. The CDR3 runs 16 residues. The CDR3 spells CASSWRSGGTNYEQYF. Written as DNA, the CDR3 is TGTGCCAGCAGCTGGAGGTCGGGTGGCACGAACTACGAGCAGTACTTC.

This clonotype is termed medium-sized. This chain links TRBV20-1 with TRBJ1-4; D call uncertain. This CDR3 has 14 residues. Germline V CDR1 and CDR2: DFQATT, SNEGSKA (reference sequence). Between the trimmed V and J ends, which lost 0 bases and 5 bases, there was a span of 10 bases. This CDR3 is CSARDYGRNEKLFF. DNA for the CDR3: TGCAGTGCTAGAGATTACGGGCGGAATGAAAAACTGTTTTTT.